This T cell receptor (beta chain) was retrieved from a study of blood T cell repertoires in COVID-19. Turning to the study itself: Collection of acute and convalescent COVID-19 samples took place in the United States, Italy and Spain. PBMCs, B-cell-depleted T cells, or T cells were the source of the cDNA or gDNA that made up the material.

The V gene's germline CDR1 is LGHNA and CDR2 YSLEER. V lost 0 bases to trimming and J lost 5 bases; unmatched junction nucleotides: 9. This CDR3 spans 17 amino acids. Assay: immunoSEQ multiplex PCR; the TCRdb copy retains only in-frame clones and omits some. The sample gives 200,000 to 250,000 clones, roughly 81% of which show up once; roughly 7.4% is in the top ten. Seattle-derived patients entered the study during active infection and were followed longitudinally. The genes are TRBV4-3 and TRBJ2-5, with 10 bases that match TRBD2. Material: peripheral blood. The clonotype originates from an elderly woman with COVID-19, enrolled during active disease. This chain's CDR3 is CASSQDTGVAGGETQYF. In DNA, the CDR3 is TGCGCCAGCAGCCAAGATACGGGGGTAGCGGGAGGTGAGACCCAGTACTTC.